The 6 T cell receptor beta chains below were found in one sample sequenced in a study of CD8 T cells in Susac syndrome. The RNA input was roughly 0.5 to 1 ug, and it was reverse transcribed with random hexamers. TCRdb re-called the immunoSEQ multiplex PCR reads with MiXCR, one entry per CDR3 protein. This sample carries 250,000 to 350,000 distinct CDR3 sequences, approximately 84% of them seen once, and the ten largest clones take about 0.11%. The sequenced material came from CD8+ T cells from PBMCs. The receptors shown here come from a human donor with multiple sclerosis.

This chain uses TRBV6-1 with TRBJ2-1, with TRBD1 matching 8 bases. The germline CDR1 and CDR2 sequences are MNHNS and SASEGT. Trimming cost V 6 bases and J 0 bases; bases outside gene matches: 7. The CDR3 runs to 16 residues. The CDR3 region has the DNA TGTGCCAGCAGCCCTGACAGGGGAAACTCCTACAATGAGCAGTTCTTC. It is translated as CASSPDRGNSYNEQFF.

The sample holds a few counts of this clonotype. One junction end disagrees with the germline gene, perhaps due to a read error. The chain uses TRBV20-1 and TRBJ2-7; 12 bases line up with TRBD2. The germline V gene has CDR1 DFQATT and CDR2 SNEGSKA (reference sequence). This CDR3 is 15 amino acids long. CDR3 bases: TGCAGTGCCGGGTCGTCTAGCGGGAGGGCATACGAGCAGTACTTT. Translating gives CSAGSSSGRAYEQYF.

V usage is TRBV27 and J usage is TRBJ2-3; 13 bases agree with TRBD2. CDR1 and CDR2 (germline): MNHEY, SMNVEV (reference sequence). The CDR3 consists of 18 residues. The V and J ends lost 5 bases and 4 bases, in that order; junction bases with no gene match: 12. CDR3 nucleotides: TGTGCCAGCAGTATCGGACTAGCGGGAGACCCCGGGGCAGATACGCAGTATTTT. Translation: CASSIGLAGDPGADTQYF.

The chain is built from TRBV9 and TRBJ2-2; D unclear. The CDR3 loop spans 17 amino acids. V dropped 3 bases and J dropped 4 bases, with 19 bases sitting between them. Germline CDR1 SGDLS, CDR2 YYNGEE. This CDR3 reads CASSASRTPMGTGELFF. The CDR3 DNA follows: TGTGCCAGCAGCGCCAGTCGGACGCCGATGGGCACCGGGGAGCTGTTTTTT.

The chain is built from TRBV6-5 and TRBJ2-1; TRBD2 agrees at 9 bases. Germline-derived CDR1 and CDR2 are MNHEY and SVGAGI. Trimming took 2 bases from V and 8 from J; bases not matched to a gene: 4. This CDR3 comprises 14 residues. The CDR3 nucleotides are TGTGCCAGCAGTTACGCTGGGACTAGCCATGAGCAGTTCTTC. Encoded protein: CASSYAGTSHEQFF.

The V and J genes are TRBV29-1 and TRBJ1-2; D unresolved. The CDR3 is made up of 13 amino acids. The V end lost 3 bases, the J end lost 3 bases, and 11 bases lay between the germline ends. Germline values: CDR1 SQVTM, CDR2 ANQGSEA. This chain's CDR3 is CSVDPGYDYGYTF. CDR3 in DNA: TGCAGCGTTGATCCCGGGTATGACTATGGCTACACCTTC.